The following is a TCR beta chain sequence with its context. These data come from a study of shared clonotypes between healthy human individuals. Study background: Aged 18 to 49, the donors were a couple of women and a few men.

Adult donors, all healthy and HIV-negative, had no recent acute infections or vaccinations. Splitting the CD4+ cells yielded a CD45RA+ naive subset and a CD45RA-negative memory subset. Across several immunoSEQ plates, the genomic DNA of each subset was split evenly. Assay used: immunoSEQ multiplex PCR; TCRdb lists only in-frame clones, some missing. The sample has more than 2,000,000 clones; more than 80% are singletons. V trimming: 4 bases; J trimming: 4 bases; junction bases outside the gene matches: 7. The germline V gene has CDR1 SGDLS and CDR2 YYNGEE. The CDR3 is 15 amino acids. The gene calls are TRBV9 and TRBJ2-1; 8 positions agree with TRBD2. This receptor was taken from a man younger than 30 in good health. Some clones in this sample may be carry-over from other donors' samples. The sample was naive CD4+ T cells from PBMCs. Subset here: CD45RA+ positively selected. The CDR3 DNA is TGTGCCAGCAGCTTAAGCGGGAGAGGGTACAATGAGCAGTTCTTC. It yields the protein CASSLSGRGYNEQFF.